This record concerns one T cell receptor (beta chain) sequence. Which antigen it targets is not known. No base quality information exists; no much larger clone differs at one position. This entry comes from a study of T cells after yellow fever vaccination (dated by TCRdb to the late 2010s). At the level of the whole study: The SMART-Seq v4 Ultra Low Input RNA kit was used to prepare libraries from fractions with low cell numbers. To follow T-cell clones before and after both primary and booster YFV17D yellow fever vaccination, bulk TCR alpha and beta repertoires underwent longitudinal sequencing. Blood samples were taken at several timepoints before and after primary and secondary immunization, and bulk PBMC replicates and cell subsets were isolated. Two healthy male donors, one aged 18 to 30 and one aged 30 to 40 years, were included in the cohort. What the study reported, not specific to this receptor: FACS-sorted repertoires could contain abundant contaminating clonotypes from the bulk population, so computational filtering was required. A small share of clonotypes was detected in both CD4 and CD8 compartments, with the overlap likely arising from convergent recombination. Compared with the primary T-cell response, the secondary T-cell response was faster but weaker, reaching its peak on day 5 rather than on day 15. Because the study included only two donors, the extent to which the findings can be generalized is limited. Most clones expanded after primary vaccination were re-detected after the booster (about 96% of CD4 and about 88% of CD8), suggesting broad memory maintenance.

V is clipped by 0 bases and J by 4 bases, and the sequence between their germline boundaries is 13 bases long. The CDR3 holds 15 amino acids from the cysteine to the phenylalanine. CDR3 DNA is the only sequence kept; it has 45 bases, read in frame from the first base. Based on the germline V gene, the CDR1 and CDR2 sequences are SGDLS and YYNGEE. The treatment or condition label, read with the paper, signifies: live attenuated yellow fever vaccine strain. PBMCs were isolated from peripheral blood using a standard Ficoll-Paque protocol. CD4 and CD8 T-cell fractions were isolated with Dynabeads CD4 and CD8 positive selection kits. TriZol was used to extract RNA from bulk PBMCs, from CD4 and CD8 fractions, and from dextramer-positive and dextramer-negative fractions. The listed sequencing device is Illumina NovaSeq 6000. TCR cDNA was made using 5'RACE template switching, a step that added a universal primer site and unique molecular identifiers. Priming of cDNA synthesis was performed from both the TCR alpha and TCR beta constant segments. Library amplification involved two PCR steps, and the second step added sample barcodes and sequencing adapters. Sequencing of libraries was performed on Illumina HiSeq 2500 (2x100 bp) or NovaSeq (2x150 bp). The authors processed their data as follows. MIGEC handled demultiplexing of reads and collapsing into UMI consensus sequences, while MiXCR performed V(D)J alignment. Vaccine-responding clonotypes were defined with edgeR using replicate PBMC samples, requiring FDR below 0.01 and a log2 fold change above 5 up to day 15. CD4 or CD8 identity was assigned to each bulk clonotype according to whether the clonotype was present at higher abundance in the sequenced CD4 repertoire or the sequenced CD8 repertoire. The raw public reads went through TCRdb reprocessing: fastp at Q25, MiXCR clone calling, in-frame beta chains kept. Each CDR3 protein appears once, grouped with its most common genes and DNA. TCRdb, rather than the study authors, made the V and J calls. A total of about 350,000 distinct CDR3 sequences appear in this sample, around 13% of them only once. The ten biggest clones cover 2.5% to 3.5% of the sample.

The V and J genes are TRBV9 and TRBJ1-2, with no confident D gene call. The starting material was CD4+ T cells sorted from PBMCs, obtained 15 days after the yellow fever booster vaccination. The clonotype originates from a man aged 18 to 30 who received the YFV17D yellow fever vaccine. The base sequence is TGTGCCAGCAGCGTAGGAAACAGCCTTTTCTATGGCTACACCTTC. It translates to CASSVGNSLFYGYTF.